This passage covers 10 T cell receptor beta chains from one sample sequenced in a study of PD-L1 blockade in urothelial cancer. The repertoire was sequenced with immunoSEQ multiplex PCR; TCRdb's copy has only in-frame clones and lacks some. This sample has roughly 100,000 clones; approximately 85% occur once, and the top ten carry more than 2%. Specimen: PBMCs, collected around atezolizumab (anti-PD-L1) treatment. The receptors stem from a man aged 50-60 years with urothelial cancer.

This chain uses TRBV5-5 with TRBJ2-1; maybe TRBD1 (6 bases). Germline V lookup: CDR1 SGHKS, CDR2 YYEKEE (reference sequence). The CDR3 runs to 13 residues. V lost 4 bases, J lost 6 bases, and 11 bases lay in between. CDR3 coding DNA: TGTGCCAGCAGCATAGGGGACACCAATGAGCAGTTCTTC. Protein: CASSIGDTNEQFF.

CDR3 coding DNA: TGTGCCAGCAGTTTTATTTTCCAGGTGAAGAACACCGGGGAGCTGTTTTTT. Residues: CASSFIFQVKNTGELFF. The chain links TRBV27 to TRBJ2-2; D gene uncertain. The germline V and J ends were trimmed by 3 bases and 1 base, with 15 bases remaining between them. There are 17 residues in the CDR3. In germline, CDR1 is MNHEY, CDR2 SMNVEV (reference sequence).

The CDR3 DNA sequence: TGTGCCAGCAGCTTAGGACTAGCGGGAGTATCAGATACGCAGTATTTT. Its translation: CASSLGLAGVSDTQYF. This sequence joins TRBV11-3 and TRBJ2-3; 12 nucleotides match TRBD2. V lost 1 base, J lost 4 bases, and 3 bases stayed unmatched. Germline loops: CDR1 SGHNT, CDR2 YENEEA. This CDR3 has 16 amino acids.

This chain uses TRBV9 with TRBJ1-1; D is ambiguous. The V end was cut by 0 bases, the J end by 1 base, with 10 bases between. The V gene's germline CDR1 is SGDLS and CDR2 YYNGEE. CDR3 length: 15 amino acids. This CDR3 reads CASSVGYESNTEAFF. In DNA form, the CDR3 reads TGTGCCAGCAGCGTAGGCTATGAGTCGAACACTGAAGCTTTCTTT.

V usage is TRBV6-6 and J usage is TRBJ2-7, with 10 bases matching TRBD1. The germline gives CDR1 MNHNY, CDR2 SVGAGI (reference sequence). The CDR3 contains 15 residues. V lost 2 bases, J lost 5 bases, and 6 bases stayed unmatched. The CDR3 DNA reads as TGTGCCAGCAGTTACGACAGGGGGCGGTTCCACGAGCAGTACTTC. As protein: CASSYDRGRFHEQYF.

The V and J genes are TRBV18 and TRBJ2-1; 10 bases are shared with TRBD2. The junction had 16 bases not matched to a gene; V was cut back by 3 bases and J by 8 bases. The germline V gene has CDR1 KGHSH and CDR2 LQKENI. The CDR3 totals 18 residues. In DNA form, the CDR3 reads TGTGCCAGCTCACCTCTGTTCGAGGCTAGCGGGAGTTGGTATGAGCAGTTCTTC. This sequence encodes CASSPLFEASGSWYEQFF.

This chain uses TRBV6-1 with TRBJ2-6; D not certain. CDR1 and CDR2 from the germline V gene are MNHNS and SASEGT. Trimming took off 1 base at V and 2 bases at J, with 6 bases between the two ends. CDR3 size: 15 residues. The CDR3 bases are TGTGCCAGCAGTGAAGGAGGTGCTGGGGCCAACGTCCTGACTTTC. It codes for CASSEGGAGANVLTF.

The chain carries TRBV7-6 and TRBJ2-1; 9 bases fit TRBD2. CDR1 is SGHVS, CDR2 FNYEAQ, per germline. The CDR3 is 17 residues long. The V segment lost 1 base and the J segment 0 bases; nucleotides outside the gene matches: 4. CDR3 coding DNA: TGTGCCAGCAGCTTAGAGTCTAGCGGGACCTCCTACAATGAGCAGTTCTTC. Amino acids: CASSLESSGTSYNEQFF.

V and J are TRBV7-8 and TRBJ2-7, with TRBD2 as a possible D gene (6 bases). Trimming pared 0 bases from V and 3 bases from J, leaving 6 bases between. CDR1 and CDR2 from the germline V gene are SGHVS and FQNEAQ. This CDR3 is built from 13 residues. As DNA, the CDR3 is TGTGCCAGCAGCTTAGCGCGGGGCTACGAGCAGTACTTC. Its protein product is CASSLARGYEQYF. The whole variable domain, filled in from reference TRBV7-8 and TRBJ2-7, reads GAGVSQSPRYKVAKRGQDVALRCDPISGHVSLFWYQQALGQGPEFLTYFQNEAQLDKSGLPSDRFFAERPEGSVSTLKIQRTQQEDSAVYLCASSLARGYEQYFGPGTRLTVT.

This chain uses TRBV5-1 with TRBJ2-1; tentative D call: TRBD1 (5 bases). The length of the CDR3 is 14 residues. V gave up 5 bases and J gave up 1 base, with 10 bases separating them. The germline V gene encodes CDR1 SGHRS and CDR2 YFSETQ. CDR3 amino acids: CASRVTVSYNEQFF. For the CDR3, the DNA is TGCGCCAGCAGAGTGACAGTATCCTACAATGAGCAGTTCTTC. Combining the CDR3 with reference TRBV5-1 and TRBJ2-1 gives the whole variable domain KAGVTQTPRYLIKTRGQQVTLSCSPISGHRSVSWYQQTPGQGLQFLFEYFSETQRNKGNFPGRFSGRQFSNSRSEMNVSTLELGDSALYLCASRVTVSYNEQFFGPGTRLTVL.